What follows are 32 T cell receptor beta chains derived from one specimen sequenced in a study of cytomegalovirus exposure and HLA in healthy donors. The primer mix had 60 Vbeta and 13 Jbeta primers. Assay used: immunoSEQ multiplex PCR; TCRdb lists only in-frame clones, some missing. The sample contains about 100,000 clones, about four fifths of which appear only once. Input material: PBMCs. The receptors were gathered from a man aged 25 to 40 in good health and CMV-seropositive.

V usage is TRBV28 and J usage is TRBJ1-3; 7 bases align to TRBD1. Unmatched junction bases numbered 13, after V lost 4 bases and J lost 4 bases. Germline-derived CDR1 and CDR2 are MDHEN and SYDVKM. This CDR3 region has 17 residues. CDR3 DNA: TGTGCCAGCAGTTCCCCCCATACAGGGGACACCGGAAACACCATATATTTT. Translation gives CASSSPHTGDTGNTIYF.

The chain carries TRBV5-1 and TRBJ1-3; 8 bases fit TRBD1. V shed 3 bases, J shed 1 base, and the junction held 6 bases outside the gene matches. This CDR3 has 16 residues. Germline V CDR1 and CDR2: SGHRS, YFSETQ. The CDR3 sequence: CASSSGQELSGNTIYF. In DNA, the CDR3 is TGCGCCAGCAGCTCGGGACAGGAACTTTCTGGAAACACCATATATTTT.

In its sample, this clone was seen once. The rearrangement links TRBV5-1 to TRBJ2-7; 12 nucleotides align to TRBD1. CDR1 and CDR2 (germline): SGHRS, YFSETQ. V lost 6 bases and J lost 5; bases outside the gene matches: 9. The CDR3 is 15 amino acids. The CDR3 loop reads CASTPGDRGRNEQYF. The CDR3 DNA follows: TGCGCCAGCACCCCTGGGGACAGGGGGCGTAACGAGCAGTACTTC.

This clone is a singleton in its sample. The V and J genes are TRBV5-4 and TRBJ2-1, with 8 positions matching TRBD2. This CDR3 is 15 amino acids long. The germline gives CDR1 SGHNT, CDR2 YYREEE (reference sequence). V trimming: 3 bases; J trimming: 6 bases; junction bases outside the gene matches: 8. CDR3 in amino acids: CASSSGGVSFNEQFF. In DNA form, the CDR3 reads TGTGCCAGCAGCTCCGGGGGGGTTTCTTTCAATGAGCAGTTCTTC.

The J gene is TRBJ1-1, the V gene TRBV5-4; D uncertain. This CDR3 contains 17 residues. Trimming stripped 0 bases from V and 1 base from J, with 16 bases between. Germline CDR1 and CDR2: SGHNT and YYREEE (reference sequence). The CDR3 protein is CASSLGVSADSNTEAFF. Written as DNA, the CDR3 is TGTGCCAGCAGCTTGGGTGTCTCGGCAGACTCGAACACTGAAGCTTTCTTT.

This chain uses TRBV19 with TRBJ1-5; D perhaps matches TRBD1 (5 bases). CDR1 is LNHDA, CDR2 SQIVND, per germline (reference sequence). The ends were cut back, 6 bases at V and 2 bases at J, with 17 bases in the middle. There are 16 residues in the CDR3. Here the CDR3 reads CASREGGRGGNQPQHF. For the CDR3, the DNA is TGTGCCAGTAGGGAAGGAGGGCGAGGGGGCAATCAGCCCCAGCATTTT.

The CDR3 region has the DNA TGTGCCAGCAGTTTACGGGGGGAGGCCTACAATGAGCAGTTCTTC. Encoded protein: CASSLRGEAYNEQFF. The gene calls are TRBV6-5 and TRBJ2-1; 7 bases match TRBD2. Germline trimming cut 4 bases from V and 2 bases from J; bases unmatched to any gene: 5. Looked up from germline, CDR1 is MNHEY and CDR2 is SVGAGI. This CDR3 is 15 amino acids long.

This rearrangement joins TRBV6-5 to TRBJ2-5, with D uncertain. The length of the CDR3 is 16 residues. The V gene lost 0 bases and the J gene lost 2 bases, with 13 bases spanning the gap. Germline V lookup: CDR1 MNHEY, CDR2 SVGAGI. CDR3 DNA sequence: TGTGCCAGCAGTTACTCGGCTCAGGAATTACAAGAGACCCAGTACTTC. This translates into CASSYSAQELQETQYF.

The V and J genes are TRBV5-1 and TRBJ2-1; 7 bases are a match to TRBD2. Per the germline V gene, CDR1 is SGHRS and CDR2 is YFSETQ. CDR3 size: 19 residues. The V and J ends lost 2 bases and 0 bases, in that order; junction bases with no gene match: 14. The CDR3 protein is CASSLLVTTPGGSYNEQFF. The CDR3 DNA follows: TGCGCCAGCAGCTTACTAGTAACTACCCCGGGGGGCTCCTACAATGAGCAGTTCTTC.

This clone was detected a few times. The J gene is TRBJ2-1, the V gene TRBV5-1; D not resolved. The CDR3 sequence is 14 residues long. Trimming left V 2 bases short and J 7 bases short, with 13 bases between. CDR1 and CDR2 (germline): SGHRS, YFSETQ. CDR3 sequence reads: CASSFDYTRNEQFF. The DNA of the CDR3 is TGCGCCAGCAGCTTTGATTATACCAGGAATGAGCAGTTCTTC.

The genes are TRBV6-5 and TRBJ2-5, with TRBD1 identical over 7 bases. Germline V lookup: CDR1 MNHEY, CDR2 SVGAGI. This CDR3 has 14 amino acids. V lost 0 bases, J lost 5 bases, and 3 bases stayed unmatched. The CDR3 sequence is CASSYSGGRETQYF. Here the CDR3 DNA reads TGTGCCAGCAGTTACTCAGGGGGCCGGGAGACCCAGTACTTC.

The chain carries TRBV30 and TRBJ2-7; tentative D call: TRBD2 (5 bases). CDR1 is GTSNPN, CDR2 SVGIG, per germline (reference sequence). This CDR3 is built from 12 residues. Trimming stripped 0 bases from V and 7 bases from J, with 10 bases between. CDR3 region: CAWSVLGIEQYF. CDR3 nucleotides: TGTGCCTGGAGTGTACTAGGTATTGAGCAGTACTTC.

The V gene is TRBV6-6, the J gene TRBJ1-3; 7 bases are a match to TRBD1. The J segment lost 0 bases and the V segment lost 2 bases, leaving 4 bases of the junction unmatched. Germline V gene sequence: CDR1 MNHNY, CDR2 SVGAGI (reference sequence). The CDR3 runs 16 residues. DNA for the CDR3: TGTGCCAGCAGTTACGACAGGGCTGCCTCTGGAAACACCATATATTTT. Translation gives CASSYDRAASGNTIYF.

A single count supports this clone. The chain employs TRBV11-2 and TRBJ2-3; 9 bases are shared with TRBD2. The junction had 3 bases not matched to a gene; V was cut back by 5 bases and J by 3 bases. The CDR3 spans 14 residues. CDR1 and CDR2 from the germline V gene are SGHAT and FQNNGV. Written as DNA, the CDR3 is TGTGCCAGCAGCGGTAGCGGGGGAACAGATACGCAGTATTTT. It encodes CASSGSGGTDTQYF.

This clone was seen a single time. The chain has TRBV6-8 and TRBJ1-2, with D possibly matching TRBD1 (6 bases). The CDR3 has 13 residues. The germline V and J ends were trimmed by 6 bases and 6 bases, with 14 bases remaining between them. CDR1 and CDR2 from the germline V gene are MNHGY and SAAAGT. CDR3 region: CASSQDRIDGYTF. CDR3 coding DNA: TGTGCCAGCAGCCAAGACAGGATCGATGGCTACACCTTC.

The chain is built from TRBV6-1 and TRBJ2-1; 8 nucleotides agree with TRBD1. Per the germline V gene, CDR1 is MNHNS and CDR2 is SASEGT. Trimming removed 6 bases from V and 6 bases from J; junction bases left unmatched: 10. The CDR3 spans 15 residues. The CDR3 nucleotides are TGTGCCAGCAGAGCCGGGACAGGTCATTTCAATGAGCAGTTCTTC. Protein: CASRAGTGHFNEQFF.

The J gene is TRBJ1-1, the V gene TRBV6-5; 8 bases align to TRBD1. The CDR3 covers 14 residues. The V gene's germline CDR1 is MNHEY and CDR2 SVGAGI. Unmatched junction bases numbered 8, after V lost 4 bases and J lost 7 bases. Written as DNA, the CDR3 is TGTGCCAGCAGTTCCCGGGACAGGAGGGATGAAGCTTTCTTT. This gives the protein CASSSRDRRDEAFF.

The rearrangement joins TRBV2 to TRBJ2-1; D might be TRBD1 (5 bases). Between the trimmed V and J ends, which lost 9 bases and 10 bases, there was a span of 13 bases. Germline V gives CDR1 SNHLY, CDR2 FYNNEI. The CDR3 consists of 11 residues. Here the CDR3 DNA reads TGTGCCAGTACCAGGGAACACGAGCAGTTCTTC. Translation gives CASTREHEQFF.

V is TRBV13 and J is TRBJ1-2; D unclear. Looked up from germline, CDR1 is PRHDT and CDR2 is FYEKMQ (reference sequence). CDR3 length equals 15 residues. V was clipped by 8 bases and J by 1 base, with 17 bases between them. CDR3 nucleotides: TGTGCCAGCGCCCAAAACCCAGGATTTAACTATGGCTACACCTTC. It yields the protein CASAQNPGFNYGYTF.

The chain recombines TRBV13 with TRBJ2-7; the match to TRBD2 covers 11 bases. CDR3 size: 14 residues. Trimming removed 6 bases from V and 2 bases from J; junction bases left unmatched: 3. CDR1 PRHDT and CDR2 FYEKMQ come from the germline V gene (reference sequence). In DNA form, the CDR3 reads TGTGCCAGCAGTCTAGCGGGGGGTCCCTACGAGCAGTACTTC. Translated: CASSLAGGPYEQYF.

As DNA, the CDR3 is TGTGCCAGCAGTGAAGTCTTCAGGGGATCGGCCGGGGAGCTGTTTTTT. Encoded protein: CASSEVFRGSAGELFF. V and J are TRBV6-4 and TRBJ2-2; a weak D match, TRBD1 (6 bases). The CDR3 contains 16 residues. Trimming took 3 bases from V and 6 from J, leaving 17 bases between them. Germline lookup yields CDR1 MRHNA and CDR2 SNTAGT.

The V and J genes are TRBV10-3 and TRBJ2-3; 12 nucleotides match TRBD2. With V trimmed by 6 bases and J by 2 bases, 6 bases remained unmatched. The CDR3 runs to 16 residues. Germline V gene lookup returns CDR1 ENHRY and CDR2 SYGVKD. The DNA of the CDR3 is TGTGCCATCAGCGCCGCTAGCGGGGGGGCCACAGATACGCAGTATTTT. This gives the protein CAISAASGGATDTQYF.

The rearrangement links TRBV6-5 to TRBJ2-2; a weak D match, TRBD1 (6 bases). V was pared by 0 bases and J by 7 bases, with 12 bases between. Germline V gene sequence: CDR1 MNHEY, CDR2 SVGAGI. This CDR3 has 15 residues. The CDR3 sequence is CASSYSIQGNGELFF. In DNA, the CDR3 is TGTGCCAGCAGTTACTCGATTCAGGGGAACGGGGAGCTGTTTTTT.

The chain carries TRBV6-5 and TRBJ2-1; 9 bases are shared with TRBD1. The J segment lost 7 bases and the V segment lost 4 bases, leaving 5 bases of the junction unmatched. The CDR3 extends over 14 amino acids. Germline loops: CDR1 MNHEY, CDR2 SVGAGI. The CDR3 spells CASSSQGAGNEQFF. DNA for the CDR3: TGTGCCAGCAGTTCACAGGGGGCGGGGAATGAGCAGTTCTTC.

The chain's CDR3 is CASSPQGRTNEKLFF. CDR3 sequence (DNA): TGTGCCAGCAGCCCCCAGGGGCGAACTAATGAAAAACTGTTTTTT. The V gene is TRBV11-2, the J gene TRBJ1-4; D is possibly TRBD1 (6 bases). The CDR3 length is 15 residues. The germline V gene has CDR1 SGHAT and CDR2 FQNNGV. V was pared by 5 bases and J by 1 base, with 11 bases between.

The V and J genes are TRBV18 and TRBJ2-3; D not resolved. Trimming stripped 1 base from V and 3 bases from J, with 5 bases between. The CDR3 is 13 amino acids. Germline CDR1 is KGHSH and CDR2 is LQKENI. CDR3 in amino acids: CASSPLQTDTQYF. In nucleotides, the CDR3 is TGTGCCAGCTCACCACTTCAGACAGATACGCAGTATTTT.

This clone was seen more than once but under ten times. The CDR3: CASSYSVPGGEKLFF. In DNA, the CDR3 is TGTGCCAGCAGTTACTCGGTGCCAGGGGGTGAAAAACTGTTTTTT. The chain combines TRBV6-6 with TRBJ1-4, with 7 bases that match TRBD1. CDR1 is MNHNY and CDR2 is SVGAGI in the germline V gene (reference sequence). CDR3 length equals 15 residues. J gave up 7 bases and V 0 bases, and 5 bases lay outside the gene matches.

This CDR3 reads CASRAILAGDPDTQYF. As DNA, the CDR3 is TGTGCCAGCAGAGCTATACTAGCGGGGGATCCAGATACGCAGTATTTT. J is TRBJ2-3 and V is TRBV9, with 11 positions matching TRBD2. Germline loops: CDR1 SGDLS, CDR2 YYNGEE. V lost 5 bases to trimming and J lost 4 bases; unmatched junction nucleotides: 9. The length of the CDR3 is 16 residues.

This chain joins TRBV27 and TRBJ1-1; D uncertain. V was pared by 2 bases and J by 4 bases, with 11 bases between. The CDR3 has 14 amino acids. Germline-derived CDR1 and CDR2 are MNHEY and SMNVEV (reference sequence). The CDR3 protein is CASSLKNPGTEAFF. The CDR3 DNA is TGTGCCAGCAGTTTAAAAAACCCGGGCACTGAAGCTTTCTTT.

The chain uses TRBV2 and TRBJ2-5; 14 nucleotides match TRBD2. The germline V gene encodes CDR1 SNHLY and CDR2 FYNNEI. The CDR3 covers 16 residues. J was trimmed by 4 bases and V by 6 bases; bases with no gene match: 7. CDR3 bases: TGTGCCAGCAGCCCCTTGACTAGCGGGGGGGCAGAGACCCAGTACTTC. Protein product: CASSPLTSGGAETQYF.

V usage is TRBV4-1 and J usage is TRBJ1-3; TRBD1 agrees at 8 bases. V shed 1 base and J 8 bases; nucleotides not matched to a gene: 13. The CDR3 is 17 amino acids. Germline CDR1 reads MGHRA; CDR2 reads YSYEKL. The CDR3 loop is CASSQGGQVGKMDTIYF. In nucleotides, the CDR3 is TGCGCCAGCAGCCAAGGGGGACAGGTTGGTAAGATGGACACCATATATTTT.

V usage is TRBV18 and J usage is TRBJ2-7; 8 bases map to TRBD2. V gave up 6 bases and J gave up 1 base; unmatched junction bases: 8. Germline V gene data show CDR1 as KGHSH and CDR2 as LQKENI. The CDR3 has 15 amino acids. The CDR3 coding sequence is TGTGCCAGCTCCCCCCCCGGGAGGGGTTCCTACGAGCAGTACTTC. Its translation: CASSPPGRGSYEQYF.